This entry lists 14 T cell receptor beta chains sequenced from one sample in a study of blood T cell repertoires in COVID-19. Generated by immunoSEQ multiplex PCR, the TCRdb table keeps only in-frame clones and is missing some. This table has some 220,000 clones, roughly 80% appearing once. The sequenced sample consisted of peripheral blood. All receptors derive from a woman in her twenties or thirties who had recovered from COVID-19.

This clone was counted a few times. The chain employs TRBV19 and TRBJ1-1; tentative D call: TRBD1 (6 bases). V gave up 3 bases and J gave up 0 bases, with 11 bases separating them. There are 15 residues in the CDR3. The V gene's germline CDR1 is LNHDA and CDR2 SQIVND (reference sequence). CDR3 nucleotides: TGTGCCAGTAGTATTCGGGACAATTTGAACACTGAAGCTTTCTTT. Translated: CASSIRDNLNTEAFF. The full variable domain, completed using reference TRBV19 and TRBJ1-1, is DGGITQSPKYLFRKEGQNVTLSCEQNLNHDAMYWYRQDPGQGLRLIYYSQIVNDFQKGDIAEGYSVSREKKESFPLTVTSAQKNPTAFYLCASSIRDNLNTEAFFGQGTRLTVV.

CDR3 loop: CASSSDRDYYGYTF. The CDR3 DNA follows: TGTGCCAGCAGTTCTGACAGGGACTACTATGGCTACACCTTC. This chain uses TRBV28 with TRBJ1-2; TRBD1 matches at 7 bases. The germline gives CDR1 MDHEN, CDR2 SYDVKM. This CDR3 comprises 14 residues. J lost 3 bases, V lost 4 bases, and 5 bases had no gene match.

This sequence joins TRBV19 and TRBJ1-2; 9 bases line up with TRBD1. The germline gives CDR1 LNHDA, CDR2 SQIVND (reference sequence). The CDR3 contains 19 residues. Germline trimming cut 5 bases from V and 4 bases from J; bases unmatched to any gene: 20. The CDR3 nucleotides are TGTGCCAGTAGTTCCTCAGTACCGGGACAGGGAACTGCCTCCTATGGCTACACCTTC. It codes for CASSSSVPGQGTASYGYTF.

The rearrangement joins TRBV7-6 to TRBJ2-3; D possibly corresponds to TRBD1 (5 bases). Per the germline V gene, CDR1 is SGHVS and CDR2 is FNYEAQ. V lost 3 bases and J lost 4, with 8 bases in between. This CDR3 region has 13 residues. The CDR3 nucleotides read TGTGCCAGCAGCTTTCAGGGTTCAGATACGCAGTATTTT. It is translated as CASSFQGSDTQYF.

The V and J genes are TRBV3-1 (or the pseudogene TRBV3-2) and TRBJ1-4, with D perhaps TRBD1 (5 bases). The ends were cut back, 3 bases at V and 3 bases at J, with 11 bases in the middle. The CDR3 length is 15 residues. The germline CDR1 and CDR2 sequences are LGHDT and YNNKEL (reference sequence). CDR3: CASSQAGGPNEKLFF. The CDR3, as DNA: TGTGCCAGCAGCCAGGCGGGGGGACCTAATGAAAAACTGTTTTTT.

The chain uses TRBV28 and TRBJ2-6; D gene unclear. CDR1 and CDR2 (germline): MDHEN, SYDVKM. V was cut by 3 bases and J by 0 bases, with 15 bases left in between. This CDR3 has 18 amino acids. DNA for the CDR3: TGTGCCAGCAGTTTCTTATACAGATTAGGCTCTGGGGCCAACGTCCTGACTTTC. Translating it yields CASSFLYRLGSGANVLTF.

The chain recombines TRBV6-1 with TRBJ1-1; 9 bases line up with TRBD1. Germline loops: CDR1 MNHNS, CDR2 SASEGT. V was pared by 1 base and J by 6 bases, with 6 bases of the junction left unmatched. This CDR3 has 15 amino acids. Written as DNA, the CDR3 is TGTGCCAGCAGTGAAGGACAGGGGGGTTTTTCTGAAGCTTTCTTT. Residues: CASSEGQGGFSEAFF.

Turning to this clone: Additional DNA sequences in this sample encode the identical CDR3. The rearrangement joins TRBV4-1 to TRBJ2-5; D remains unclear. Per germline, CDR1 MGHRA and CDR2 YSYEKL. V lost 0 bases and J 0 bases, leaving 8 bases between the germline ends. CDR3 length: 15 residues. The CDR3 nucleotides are TGCGCCAGCAGCCAAGATCCCGGGTACCAAGAGACCCAGTACTTC. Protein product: CASSQDPGYQETQYF.

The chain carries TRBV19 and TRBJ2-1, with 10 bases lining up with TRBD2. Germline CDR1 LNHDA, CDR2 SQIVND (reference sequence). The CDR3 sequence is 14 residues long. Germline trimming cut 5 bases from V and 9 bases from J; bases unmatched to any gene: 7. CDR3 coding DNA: TGTGCCAGTAGTTCCGGACTAGCGGCGCTTGAGCAGTTCTTC. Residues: CASSSGLAALEQFF.

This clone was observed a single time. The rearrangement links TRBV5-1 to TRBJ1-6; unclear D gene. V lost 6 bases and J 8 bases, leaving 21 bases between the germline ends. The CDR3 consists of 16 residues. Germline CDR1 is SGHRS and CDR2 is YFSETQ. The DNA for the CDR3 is TGCGCCAGCACCCGGTATACTGGAGGAGGTGATTCACCCCTCCACTTT. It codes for CASTRYTGGGDSPLHF.

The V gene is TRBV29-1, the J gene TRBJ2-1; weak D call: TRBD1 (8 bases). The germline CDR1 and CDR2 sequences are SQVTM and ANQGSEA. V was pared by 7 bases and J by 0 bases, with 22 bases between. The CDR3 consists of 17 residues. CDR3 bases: TGCAGCGGAGGGGGGGTGACAGGGGCCAACTCCTACAATGAGCAGTTCTTC. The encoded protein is CSGGGVTGANSYNEQFF.

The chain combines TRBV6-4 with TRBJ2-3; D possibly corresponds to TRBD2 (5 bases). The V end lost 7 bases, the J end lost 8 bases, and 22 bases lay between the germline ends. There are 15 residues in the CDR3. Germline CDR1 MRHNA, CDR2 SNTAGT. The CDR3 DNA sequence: TGTGCCAGCAAGGCCCAGCACGATCCCGAGGGTACGCAGTATTTT. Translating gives CASKAQHDPEGTQYF.

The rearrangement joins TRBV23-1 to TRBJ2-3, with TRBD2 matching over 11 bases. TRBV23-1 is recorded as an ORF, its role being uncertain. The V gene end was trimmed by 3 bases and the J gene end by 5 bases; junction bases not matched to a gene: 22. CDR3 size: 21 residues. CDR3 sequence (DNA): TGCGCCAGCAGTCAGCTCTTCGCTAGCGGGAGGTCCCCTTCGTTGGTAGATACGCAGTATTTT. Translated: CASSQLFASGRSPSLVDTQYF.

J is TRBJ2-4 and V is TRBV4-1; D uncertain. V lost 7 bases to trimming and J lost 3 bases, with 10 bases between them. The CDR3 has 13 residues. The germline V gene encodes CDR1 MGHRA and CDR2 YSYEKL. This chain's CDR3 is CASIGLDKNIQYF. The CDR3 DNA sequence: TGCGCCAGCATCGGGTTGGACAAAAACATTCAGTACTTC.